This T cell receptor beta chain is from a study of blood T cells in healthy people across ages. V shed 3 bases and J shed 3 bases, with 9 bases lying between them. The CDR3 covers 13 residues. Germline CDR1 reads SGHDN; CDR2 reads FVKESK. Primed by a sample-barcoded 5' primer and a J-beta primer mix, a second PCR proceeded for about 7 to 11 cycles. TCRdb used MiXCR to reprocess the 5' RACE reads, holding one entry per CDR3 protein. The sample includes some 670,000 distinct CDR3 sequences, more than 45% seen only once; the top ten take approximately 15%. The chain couples TRBV14 to TRBJ2-7, with D unresolved. Material for sequencing was blood. The source of this sequence is a woman at least 80 years old in good health. This CDR3 is CASSQNVFYEQYF. CDR3 DNA: TGTGCCAGCAGCCAGAACGTTTTCTACGAGCAGTACTTC.